This TCR beta chain is drawn from a study of shared T cell receptors in the human thymus. Method: immunoSEQ multiplex PCR; TCRdb's copy keeps in-frame clones and lacks some. The sample consists of 720,000 or so clones, approximately 85% of them appearing once. The germline V gene has CDR1 MNHEY and CDR2 SVGAGI. There are 12 residues in the CDR3. The V and J ends lost 2 bases and 8 bases respectively, with 6 bases between them. These data also featured in a second study, about human thymus T cells. From that report: The thymus tissue came from resections taken during corrective heart surgery. V and J gene usage appeared biased in thymic and blood repertoires. Related studies noted strongly shared thymic repertoires across unrelated people.

Sequencing input: thymocytes. This chain uses TRBV6-5 with TRBJ1-4, with D perhaps TRBD1 (5 bases). The receptor comes from a girl under three years old with a congenital heart defect. The DNA for the CDR3 is TGTGCCAGCAGTTACACAGGAGAAAAACTGTTTTTT. This codes for CASSYTGEKLFF.